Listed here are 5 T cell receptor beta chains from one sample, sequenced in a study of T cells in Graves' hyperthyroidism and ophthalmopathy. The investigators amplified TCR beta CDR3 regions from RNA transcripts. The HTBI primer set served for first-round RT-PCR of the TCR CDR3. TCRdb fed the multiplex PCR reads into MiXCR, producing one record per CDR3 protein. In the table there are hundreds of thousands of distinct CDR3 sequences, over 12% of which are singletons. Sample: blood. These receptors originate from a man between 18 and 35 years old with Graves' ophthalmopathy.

CDR3: CASKLAGRNEQFF. The DNA of the CDR3 is TGTGCCAGTAAACTAGCGGGAAGGAATGAGCAGTTCTTC. J is TRBJ2-1 and V is TRBV19; 10 bases line up with TRBD2. Looked up from germline, CDR1 is LNHDA and CDR2 is SQIVND (reference sequence). V trimming: 7 bases; J trimming: 7 bases; junction bases outside the gene matches: 4. This CDR3 has 13 residues.

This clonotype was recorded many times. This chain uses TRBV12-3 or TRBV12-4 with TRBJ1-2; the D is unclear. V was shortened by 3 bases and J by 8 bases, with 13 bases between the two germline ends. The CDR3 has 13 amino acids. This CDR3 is CASSFCPLRGYTF. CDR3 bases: TGTGCCAGCAGTTTTTGCCCTTTAAGGGGCTACACCTTC.

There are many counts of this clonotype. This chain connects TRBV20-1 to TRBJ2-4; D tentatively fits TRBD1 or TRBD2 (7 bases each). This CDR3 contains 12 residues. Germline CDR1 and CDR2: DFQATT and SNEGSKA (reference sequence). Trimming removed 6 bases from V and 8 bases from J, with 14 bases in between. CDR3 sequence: CSAHPGGDIQYF. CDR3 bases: TGCAGTGCCCACCCAGGGGGGGACATTCAGTACTTC.

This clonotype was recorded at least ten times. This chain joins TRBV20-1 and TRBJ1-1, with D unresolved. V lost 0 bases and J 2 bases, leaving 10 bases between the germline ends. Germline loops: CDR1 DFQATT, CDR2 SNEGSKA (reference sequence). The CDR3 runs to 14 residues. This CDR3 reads CSARDLVPNTEAFF. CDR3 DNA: TGCAGTGCTAGAGATCTGGTTCCTAACACTGAAGCTTTCTTT.

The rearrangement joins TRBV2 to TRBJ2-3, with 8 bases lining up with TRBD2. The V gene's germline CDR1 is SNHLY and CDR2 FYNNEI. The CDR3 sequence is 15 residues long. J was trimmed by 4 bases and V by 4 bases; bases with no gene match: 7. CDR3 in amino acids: CASSGGGRMSDTQYF. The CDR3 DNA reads TGTGCCAGCAGTGGAGGCGGGAGGATGTCAGATACGCAGTATTTT.